The 26 T cell receptor beta chains below come from one sample, sequenced in a study of blood T cell repertoires in COVID-19. TCRdb keeps only in-frame clones here, not all; method: immunoSEQ multiplex PCR. The sample lists over 350,000 clones; around nine tenths were seen once. Sequenced sample: PBMCs or T cells enriched from blood (not recorded which). These receptor sequences come from a woman aged 18-35 years with acute COVID-19.

The V gene is TRBV27, the J gene TRBJ2-6, with TRBD1 as a possible D gene (6 bases). The CDR3 runs to 18 residues. V dropped 5 bases and J dropped 1 base, with 18 bases sitting between them. Per the germline V gene, CDR1 is MNHEY and CDR2 is SMNVEV (reference sequence). The DNA of the CDR3 is TGTGCCAGCAGTGCCCACCGACAGGCCGGGTCTGGGGCCAACGTCCTGACTTTC. Translated: CASSAHRQAGSGANVLTF.

The chain links TRBV5-1 to TRBJ2-1; D remains ambiguous. Germline V lookup: CDR1 SGHRS, CDR2 YFSETQ. The CDR3 has 16 residues. V lost 0 bases and J 4 bases, leaving 14 bases between the germline ends. The CDR3 loop reads CASSLASAGPYNEQFF. The CDR3 DNA sequence: TGCGCCAGCAGCTTGGCCTCGGCAGGCCCTTACAATGAGCAGTTCTTC.

The chain couples TRBV19 to TRBJ2-5; no clear D gene. V lost 4 bases to trimming and J lost 0 bases, with 12 bases between them. From germline, CDR1 is LNHDA and CDR2 SQIVND (reference sequence). CDR3 length equals 15 residues. This CDR3 reads CASSNGRQYQETQYF. The CDR3 DNA follows: TGTGCCAGTAGTAACGGCAGACAATACCAAGAGACCCAGTACTTC.

The gene calls are TRBV2 and TRBJ1-6; 7 nucleotides match TRBD1. CDR1 is SNHLY, CDR2 FYNNEI, per germline. J gave up 9 bases and V 8 bases, and 7 bases lay outside the gene matches. The CDR3 covers 13 residues. The DNA for the CDR3 is TGTGCCAGCCGACAGGGAGAACGTTCACCCCTCCACTTT. Amino acids: CASRQGERSPLHF. Looking up the rest from reference TRBV2 and TRBJ1-6 gives the full variable domain: EPEVTQTPSHQVTQMGQEVILRCVPISNHLYFYWYRQILGQKVEFLVSFYNNEISEKSEIFDDQFSVERPDGSNFTLKIRSTKLEDSAMYFCASRQGERSPLHFGNGTRLTVT.

In nucleotides, the CDR3 is TGTGCCAGCAGTGATGAAAGCGAATCACCCCTCCACTTT. It is translated as CASSDESESPLHF. V gene TRBV2 combines with J gene TRBJ1-6, with D hard to call. Germline loops: CDR1 SNHLY, CDR2 FYNNEI. The V end was cut by 3 bases, the J end by 10 bases, with 10 bases between. CDR3 length: 13 amino acids.

V usage is TRBV9 and J usage is TRBJ2-2, with 9 positions matching TRBD2. Trimming took 0 bases from V and 4 from J; bases not matched to a gene: 1. Germline CDR1 and CDR2: SGDLS and YYNGEE. The CDR3 spans 15 residues. The chain's CDR3 is CASSVGGRATGELFF. The CDR3 DNA reads as TGTGCCAGCAGCGTAGGCGGGAGGGCCACCGGGGAGCTGTTTTTT.

The chain links TRBV7-6 to TRBJ1-1; D remains ambiguous. The V and J ends lost 5 bases and 0 bases respectively, with 4 bases between them. This CDR3 has 12 amino acids. Germline V gene data show CDR1 as SGHVS and CDR2 as FNYEAQ. The CDR3 region has the DNA TGTGCCAGCAGCCTTATGAACACTGAAGCTTTCTTT. Translation: CASSLMNTEAFF.

The chain links TRBV3-1 (or the pseudogene TRBV3-2) to TRBJ1-2; 7 positions agree with TRBD1. Germline V gene lookup returns CDR1 LGHDT and CDR2 YNNKEL (reference sequence). The CDR3 is made up of 17 amino acids. The V and J ends lost 4 bases and 1 base, in that order; junction bases with no gene match: 12. The CDR3 is CASSPTSGTDLNYGYTF. The CDR3 DNA follows: TGTGCCAGCAGCCCGACCTCCGGGACAGATCTTAACTATGGCTACACCTTC.

V gene TRBV5-4 combines with J gene TRBJ1-1, with 9 bases identical to TRBD1. V shed 4 bases and J 11 bases; nucleotides not matched to a gene: 9. There are 13 residues in the CDR3. Germline V gene sequence: CDR1 SGHNT, CDR2 YYREEE (reference sequence). This CDR3 is CASSIDRGVVAFF. Here the CDR3 DNA reads TGTGCCAGCAGCATCGACAGGGGGGTTGTGGCTTTCTTT.

CDR3 coding DNA: TGTGCCAGCAGCAACAACCTTAGCGGGAGGGCAAAAGATACGCAGTATTTT. Translation gives CASSNNLSGRAKDTQYF. This chain connects TRBV6-2 or TRBV6-3 to TRBJ2-3; 11 bases are shared with TRBD2. This CDR3 is 17 amino acids long. Looked up from germline, CDR1 is MNHEY and CDR2 is SVGEGT. Trimming at V came to 6 bases and at J to 5 bases, leaving 13 bases not matched to a gene.

The V call is TRBV7-2, the J call TRBJ1-2, with 7 bases that match TRBD1. Germline CDR1 and CDR2: SGHTA and FQGNSA. This CDR3 comprises 14 residues. V lost 5 bases and J lost 8; bases outside the gene matches: 11. The CDR3 nucleotides are TGTGCCAGCAGCCCACAGGGGCCTAAGACAGGCTACACCTTC. It specifies CASSPQGPKTGYTF.

CDR3 amino acids: CASSLRGTEAFF. The CDR3 coding sequence is TGTGCCAGCAGCTTAAGGGGGACTGAAGCTTTCTTT. V and J are TRBV11-2 and TRBJ1-1; perhaps TRBD1 as D (6 bases). The CDR3 runs 12 residues. V lost 2 bases and J lost 5, with 6 bases in between. Germline V CDR1 and CDR2: SGHAT, FQNNGV.

This sequence joins TRBV5-6 and TRBJ2-3; D unclear. The CDR3 is 14 amino acids. Trimming removed 4 bases from V and 6 bases from J, with 15 bases in between. Germline V gene sequence: CDR1 SGHDT, CDR2 YYEEEE. The CDR3 DNA sequence: TGTGCCAGCAGCCCAACCCGTAGCTGGGATACGCAGTATTTT. The encoded protein is CASSPTRSWDTQYF.

The chain links TRBV12-3 or TRBV12-4 to TRBJ1-5, with 10 nucleotides matching TRBD1. V was clipped by 8 bases and J by 2 bases; unmatched bases: 0. The CDR3 consists of 13 residues. The DNA of the CDR3 is TGTGCCAGCGGGACAGGGGGCAATCAGCCCCAGCATTTT. As protein: CASGTGGNQPQHF.

V gene TRBV19 combines with J gene TRBJ1-3; 8 bases line up with TRBD1. Trimming at V came to 8 bases and at J to 4 bases, leaving 4 bases not matched to a gene. Germline-derived CDR1 and CDR2 are LNHDA and SQIVND (reference sequence). The CDR3 runs to 13 residues. The CDR3 loop reads CASAQGVGNTIYF. The DNA of the CDR3 is TGTGCCAGTGCACAGGGGGTCGGAAACACCATATATTTT.

The chain employs TRBV14 and TRBJ1-1; 7 bases map to TRBD1. J lost 4 bases, V lost 1 base, and 6 bases had no gene match. The CDR3 contains 15 residues. Germline CDR1 reads SGHDN; CDR2 reads FVKESK. CDR3 in amino acids: CASSQARQGPTEAFF. The CDR3 coding sequence is TGTGCCAGCAGCCAAGCGAGACAGGGCCCCACTGAAGCTTTCTTT.

CDR3 in amino acids: CASSALTVNQETQYF. The CDR3 bases are TGTGCCAGCAGCGCCCTGACAGTTAACCAAGAGACCCAGTACTTC. V gene TRBV7-7 combines with J gene TRBJ2-5; a weak D match, TRBD1 (5 bases). This CDR3 spans 15 amino acids. V was trimmed by 5 bases and J by 0 bases, leaving 13 bases between them. Germline V gene lookup returns CDR1 SSHAT and CDR2 FNYEAQ (reference sequence).

This chain links TRBV11-2 with TRBJ2-7; 8 bases map to TRBD2. CDR3 length equals 15 residues. The ends lost 0 bases at V and 3 bases at J; junction bases unmatched: 4. The germline V gene encodes CDR1 SGHAT and CDR2 FQNNGV. The CDR3 region has the DNA TGTGCCAGCAGCTTAGATCGGGGGGGCATCTACGAGCAGTACTTC. Translated, it gives CASSLDRGGIYEQYF. Drawing the rest from reference TRBV11-2 and TRBJ2-7, the complete variable domain is EAGVAQSPRYKIIEKRQSVAFWCNPISGHATLYWYQQILGQGPKLLIQFQNNGVVDDSQLPKDRFSAERLKGVDSTLKIQPAKLEDSAVYLCASSLDRGGIYEQYFGPGTRLTVT.

This rearrangement joins TRBV20-1 to TRBJ2-7; possibly TRBD1 for D (6 bases). Per the germline V gene, CDR1 is DFQATT and CDR2 is SNEGSKA (reference sequence). V shed 5 bases and J shed 2 bases, with 7 bases lying between them. The CDR3 contains 11 residues. The CDR3 loop reads CSAQGPYEQYF. DNA for the CDR3: TGCAGTGCTCAGGGGCCCTACGAGCAGTACTTC.

This sequence joins TRBV7-3 and TRBJ1-2; 8 bases align to TRBD1. CDR3 length: 14 residues. Per the germline V gene, CDR1 is SGHTA and CDR2 is FQGTGA. V was pared by 5 bases and J by 4 bases, with 6 bases of the junction left unmatched. CDR3 loop: CASSQTGARYGYTF. As DNA, the CDR3 is TGTGCCAGCAGCCAGACAGGGGCTCGCTATGGCTACACCTTC.

This chain joins TRBV3-1 (or the pseudogene TRBV3-2) and TRBJ2-3, with 14 bases matching TRBD2. V trimming: 2 bases; J trimming: 1 base; junction bases outside the gene matches: 2. CDR1 is LGHDT and CDR2 is YNNKEL in the germline V gene (reference sequence). This CDR3 is 17 amino acids long. The CDR3 DNA follows: TGTGCCAGCAGCCAACCGGGACTAGCGGGGGGCACAGATACGCAGTATTTT. Its translation: CASSQPGLAGGTDTQYF.

V gene TRBV4-1 combines with J gene TRBJ1-2; TRBD1 matches 7 bases. V was pared by 4 bases and J by 3 bases, with 8 bases of the junction left unmatched. Germline V lookup: CDR1 MGHRA, CDR2 YSYEKL. This CDR3 is 15 amino acids long. For the CDR3, the DNA is TGCGCCAGCAGCCGATTATGGACAGGTCACTATGGCTACACCTTC. Its protein is CASSRLWTGHYGYTF.

The sample holds one count of this clone. The same CDR3 arises from other DNA sequences in this sample as well. J is TRBJ2-5 and V is TRBV6-5; 7 positions agree with TRBD2. The ends lost 0 bases at V and 2 bases at J; junction bases unmatched: 0. This CDR3 has 14 amino acids. Germline V CDR1 and CDR2: MNHEY, SVGAGI. This CDR3 is CASSYSGGQETQYF. The CDR3 nucleotides read TGTGCCAGCAGTTACTCCGGGGGGCAAGAGACCCAGTACTTC.

This clone appeared a few times. The chain has TRBV9 and TRBJ1-5; no firm D call. The V end lost 2 bases, the J end lost 0 bases, and 6 bases lay between the germline ends. Per the germline V gene, CDR1 is SGDLS and CDR2 is YYNGEE. The CDR3 sequence is 14 residues long. The CDR3 is CASSVHSSNQPQHF. The CDR3 nucleotides read TGTGCCAGCAGCGTTCACAGTAGCAATCAGCCCCAGCATTTT. The variable domain in full, completed from reference TRBV9 and TRBJ1-5, reads DSGVTQTPKHLITATGQRVTLRCSPRSGDLSVYWYQQSLDQGLQFLIQYYNGEERAKGNILERFSAQQFPDLHSELNLSSLELGDSALYFCASSVHSSNQPQHFGDGTRLSIL.

This rearrangement joins TRBV3-1 (or the pseudogene TRBV3-2) to TRBJ1-6; D possibly corresponds to TRBD1 (6 bases). The CDR3 has 14 residues. Germline V gene sequence: CDR1 LGHDT, CDR2 YNNKEL (reference sequence). Trimming removed 3 bases from V and 6 bases from J, with 9 bases in between. The CDR3 DNA reads TGTGCCAGCAGCCAGACAGGTGGTAATTCACCCCTCCACTTT. Amino acid sequence: CASSQTGGNSPLHF.

V and J are TRBV7-7 and TRBJ1-2; tentatively, D is TRBD1 (6 bases). In germline, CDR1 is SSHAT, CDR2 FNYEAQ (reference sequence). This CDR3 region has 15 residues. The CDR3 DNA sequence: TGTGCTAGTTTTCCTCTTTCAGGGGCGGACTATGGCTACACCTTC. It yields the protein CASFPLSGADYGYTF.